The 20 T cell receptor beta chains in this list originate from one sample, sequenced in a study of a mutant IDH1 vaccine in newly diagnosed glioma. The antigens for these receptors are not known. This table comes from immunoSEQ multiplex PCR, and its TCRdb copy is limited to in-frame clones, with some not included. The table includes under 50,000 clones, around 93% detected once. Described time point: week 23, last vaccination. Doses of 300 ug of mutant IDH1 20-mer peptide were given with topical imiquimod. Sequenced material: PBMCs, taken from a glioma patient whose treatment included an IDH1 peptide vaccine. All receptors come from a man aged 45-65 years with glioma.

J is TRBJ1-2 and V is TRBV18; D ambiguous. Germline assignment: CDR1 KGHSH and CDR2 LQKENI. Trimming left V 0 bases short and J 4 bases short, with 6 bases between. The CDR3 consists of 13 residues. CDR3 sequence: CASSPPRPYGYTF. CDR3 nucleotide sequence: TGTGCCAGCTCACCACCCCGGCCCTATGGCTACACCTTC.

The chain is built from TRBV10-3 and TRBJ2-1; 11 nucleotides agree with TRBD2. Germline values: CDR1 ENHRY, CDR2 SYGVKD. The CDR3 length is 15 residues. The ends lost 6 bases at V and 5 bases at J; junction bases unmatched: 6. CDR3 in DNA: TGTGCCATCAGAACTAGCGGGAGCCAAAACAATGAGCAGTTCTTC. Protein product: CAIRTSGSQNNEQFF.

The chain has TRBV4-3 and TRBJ2-3; 10 bases align to TRBD1. The V gene's germline CDR1 is LGHNA and CDR2 YSLEER. This CDR3 contains 14 residues. Trimming cost V 4 bases and J 4 bases; bases outside gene matches: 2. The CDR3 spells CASSLGQGADTQYF. For the CDR3, the DNA is TGCGCCAGCAGCCTTGGACAGGGGGCAGATACGCAGTATTTT.

This clone was detected only a few times. The CDR3 reads CASSIRSGGRDTQYF. In DNA, the CDR3 is TGTGCCAGTAGTATTCGTAGCGGGGGGCGAGATACGCAGTATTTT. The V and J genes are TRBV19 and TRBJ2-3, with TRBD2 matching over 10 bases. Unmatched junction bases numbered 5, after V lost 3 bases and J lost 5 bases. CDR1 LNHDA and CDR2 SQIVND come from the germline V gene (reference sequence). CDR3 length: 15 residues.

The chain joins TRBV7-8 to TRBJ1-1, with 8 positions matching TRBD1. Per germline, CDR1 SGHVS and CDR2 FQNEAQ. The length of the CDR3 is 15 residues. The V segment lost 4 bases and the J segment 0 bases; nucleotides outside the gene matches: 4. The CDR3 is CASSWQGQVNTEAFF. The DNA of the CDR3 is TGTGCCAGCAGCTGGCAGGGACAGGTGAACACTGAAGCTTTCTTT.

This chain joins TRBV27 and TRBJ1-1; TRBD1 matches at 7 bases. The germline CDR1 and CDR2 sequences are MNHEY and SMNVEV (reference sequence). This CDR3 has 15 amino acids. Trimming at V came to 4 bases and at J to 5 bases, leaving 10 bases not matched to a gene. CDR3 DNA sequence: TGTGCCAGCAGTTCGCATTACAGGGGTACGACTGAAGCTTTCTTT. Translation gives CASSSHYRGTTEAFF.

This clone was observed once. The chain combines TRBV25-1 with TRBJ1-1, with D hard to call. V was shortened by 5 bases and J by 1 base, with 20 bases between the two germline ends. This CDR3 has 17 residues. CDR1 MGHDK and CDR2 SYGVNS come from the germline V gene. CDR3 region: CASSSTFAAGGNTEAFF. CDR3 DNA: TGTGCCAGCAGTTCTACGTTTGCGGCAGGAGGGAACACTGAAGCTTTCTTT.

The table lists this clone with a count of one. This chain connects TRBV10-3 to TRBJ1-1; D is unclear. V gave up 4 bases and J gave up 5 bases, with 8 bases separating them. This CDR3 is 12 amino acids long. Germline V gives CDR1 ENHRY, CDR2 SYGVKD. Written as DNA, the CDR3 is TGTGCCATCAGTGGAGGGCGTACTGAAGCTTTCTTT. Its protein product is CAISGGRTEAFF.

In DNA form, the CDR3 reads TGTGCCAGCAGCCCACAACAGGGGACCGGGGAGCTGTTTTTT. Amino acid sequence: CASSPQQGTGELFF. The chain links TRBV6-5 to TRBJ2-2; 7 bases are a match to TRBD1. V was pared by 6 bases and J by 5 bases, with 6 bases of the junction left unmatched. This CDR3 has 14 amino acids. CDR1 MNHEY and CDR2 SVGAGI come from the germline V gene.

The chain links TRBV19 to TRBJ1-5; 7 nucleotides line up with TRBD1. There are 14 residues in the CDR3. V lost 6 bases to trimming and J lost 6 bases; unmatched junction nucleotides: 8. The germline gives CDR1 LNHDA, CDR2 SQIVND (reference sequence). CDR3 residues: CASSPTGYRQPQHF. The DNA for the CDR3 is TGTGCCAGTAGCCCGACAGGGTATCGTCAGCCCCAGCATTTT.

This sequence joins TRBV7-2 and TRBJ1-3; D is ambiguous. The V gene's germline CDR1 is SGHTA and CDR2 FQGNSA. Trimming pared 4 bases from V and 5 bases from J, leaving 6 bases between. The CDR3 consists of 12 residues. This CDR3 is CASSSGRNTIYF. CDR3 nucleotides: TGTGCCAGCAGCTCGGGTAGAAACACCATATATTTT. The entire variable domain, with the rest obtained from reference TRBV7-2 and TRBJ1-3, is as follows: GAGVSQSPSNKVTEKGKDVELRCDPISGHTALYWYRQSLGQGLEFLIYFQGNSAPDKSGLPSDRFSAERTGGSVSTLTIQRTQQEDSAVYLCASSSGRNTIYFGEGSWLTVV.

The chain recombines TRBV19 with TRBJ2-7, with 7 positions matching TRBD2. V shed 2 bases, J shed 2 bases, and the junction held 3 bases outside the gene matches. The CDR3 contains 14 residues. Germline CDR1 is LNHDA and CDR2 is SQIVND (reference sequence). In DNA form, the CDR3 reads TGTGCCAGTAGTATAACGGGGGGAGCCTACGAGCAGTACTTC. Residues: CASSITGGAYEQYF.

This clone has only a few counts. The chain recombines TRBV30 with TRBJ2-7; D is tentatively TRBD1 or TRBD2 (5 bases each). Germline V gene lookup returns CDR1 GTSNPN and CDR2 SVGIG (reference sequence). The germline V and J ends were trimmed by 6 bases and 5 bases, with 17 bases remaining between them. The CDR3 totals 13 residues. The CDR3 reads CACPGPHRHEQYF. The CDR3 coding sequence is TGTGCCTGCCCGGGACCCCACCGGCACGAGCAGTACTTC.

The chain uses TRBV2 and TRBJ1-5; TRBD1 agrees at 8 bases. The V gene end was trimmed by 6 bases and the J gene end by 4 bases; junction bases not matched to a gene: 8. The CDR3 totals 15 residues. Germline CDR1 and CDR2: SNHLY and FYNNEI. CDR3 nucleotide sequence: TGTGCCAGCAGCGGGCCAGGACAGGGAAATCAGCCCCAGCATTTT. It is translated as CASSGPGQGNQPQHF.

The V and J genes are TRBV11-2 and TRBJ2-5; 8 bases fit TRBD1. The CDR3 runs to 15 residues. Trimming cost V 5 bases and J 4 bases; bases outside gene matches: 9. The V gene's germline CDR1 is SGHAT and CDR2 FQNNGV. The CDR3 DNA reads TGTGCCAGCAGCCCAACGGGACAGGCGATAGAGACCCAGTACTTC. Its protein product is CASSPTGQAIETQYF.

The V gene is TRBV11-3, the J gene TRBJ1-2; D call uncertain. Germline V CDR1 and CDR2: SGHNT, YENEEA. The CDR3 length is 12 residues. Trimming stripped 4 bases from V and 6 bases from J, with 9 bases between. This CDR3 is CASSSRRDGYTF. In DNA form, the CDR3 reads TGTGCCAGCAGCTCCAGGCGGGATGGCTACACCTTC.

The gene calls are TRBV11-2 and TRBJ1-1; unclear D gene. This CDR3 has 14 amino acids. The germline gives CDR1 SGHAT, CDR2 FQNNGV. The V end lost 5 bases, the J end lost 0 bases, and 10 bases lay between the germline ends. The CDR3 DNA sequence: TGTGCCAGCAGCGTACGTTCCGTGAACACTGAAGCTTTCTTT. Translation gives CASSVRSVNTEAFF. The full variable domain, in which reference TRBV11-2 and TRBJ1-1 provide the parts outside the CDR3, is EAGVAQSPRYKIIEKRQSVAFWCNPISGHATLYWYQQILGQGPKLLIQFQNNGVVDDSQLPKDRFSAERLKGVDSTLKIQPAKLEDSAVYLCASSVRSVNTEAFFGQGTRLTVV.

The chain joins TRBV6-6 to TRBJ2-7; D is undetermined. The ends were cut back, 0 bases at V and 2 bases at J, with 5 bases in the middle. The CDR3 runs to 13 residues. The germline gives CDR1 MNHNY, CDR2 SVGAGI (reference sequence). CDR3 nucleotide sequence: TGTGCCAGCAGTTACTCTCCCCCCTACGAGCAGTACTTC. This sequence encodes CASSYSPPYEQYF.

The chain joins TRBV2 to TRBJ1-1; 8 positions match TRBD1. Germline V gene sequence: CDR1 SNHLY, CDR2 FYNNEI. V lost 7 bases to trimming and J lost 3 bases; unmatched junction nucleotides: 16. The length of the CDR3 is 17 residues. CDR3 protein: CASNLPAQGAWDTEAFF. CDR3 nucleotides: TGTGCCAGCAACCTCCCCGCTCAGGGGGCATGGGACACTGAAGCTTTCTTT.

This clone came up a few times. The chain carries TRBV6-4 and TRBJ2-2; no reliable D call. The germline V gene has CDR1 MRHNA and CDR2 SNTAGT. The V end was cut by 2 bases, the J end by 4 bases, with 5 bases between. There are 13 residues in the CDR3. The CDR3 protein is CASSDRSTGELFF. CDR3 nucleotides: TGTGCCAGCAGTGACCGGAGCACCGGGGAGCTGTTTTTT.